This passage covers 23 T cell receptor beta chains from one sample sequenced in a study of blood T cell repertoires in COVID-19. TCRdb keeps only in-frame clones here, not all; method: immunoSEQ multiplex PCR. The repertoire holds 25,000 to 30,000 clones, with around 87% as singletons. The sample taken for sequencing was peripheral blood. These receptors were obtained from a human donor in a cohort sampled during active COVID-19. The donor label of this sample is uncertain.

The chain links TRBV29-1 to TRBJ2-5, with D perhaps TRBD1 (6 bases). This CDR3 region has 12 residues. Trimming took 8 bases from V and 5 from J, leaving 15 bases between them. Germline CDR1 is SQVTM and CDR2 is ANQGSEA. This CDR3 is CSLSQGWETQYF. The CDR3 DNA follows: TGCAGCTTGTCACAGGGATGGGAGACCCAGTACTTC.

The chain joins TRBV19 to TRBJ2-3, with TRBD1 matching over 9 bases. Trimming cost V 10 bases and J 1 base; bases outside gene matches: 6. The CDR3 consists of 14 residues. Germline CDR1 reads LNHDA; CDR2 reads SQIVND (reference sequence). CDR3 amino acids: CATRGDRGTDTQYF. In DNA form, the CDR3 reads TGTGCCACCCGAGGGGACAGGGGCACAGATACGCAGTATTTT. Looking up the rest from reference TRBV19 and TRBJ2-3 gives the full variable domain: DGGITQSPKYLFRKEGQNVTLSCEQNLNHDAMYWYRQDPGQGLRLIYYSQIVNDFQKGDIAEGYSVSREKKESFPLTVTSAQKNPTAFYLCATRGDRGTDTQYFGPGTRLTVL.

CDR3 sequence (DNA): TGTGCCAGCAGTTTAAGACAGGCGATCTCTGGGGCCAACGTCCTGACTTTC. Encoded protein: CASSLRQAISGANVLTF. V is TRBV27 and J is TRBJ2-6, with D possibly being TRBD1 (6 bases). CDR1 is MNHEY and CDR2 is SMNVEV in the germline V gene (reference sequence). Trimming took off 2 bases at V and 0 bases at J, with 11 bases between the two ends. This CDR3 is 17 amino acids long. Full variable domain (missing parts from reference TRBV27 and TRBJ2-6): EAQVTQNPRYLITVTGKKLTVTCSQNMNHEYMSWYRQDPGLGLRQIYYSMNVEVTDKGDVPEGYKVSRKEKRNFPLILESPSPNQTSLYFCASSLRQAISGANVLTFGAGSRLTVL.

The count of this clone is one. V is TRBV6-5 and J is TRBJ2-5; no clear D gene. CDR3 length: 11 residues. Germline CDR1 is MNHEY and CDR2 is SVGAGI. The ends were cut back, 6 bases at V and 9 bases at J, with 11 bases in the middle. The DNA for the CDR3 is TGTGCCAGCAGGGCGAAAGGAGCCCAGTACTTC. It is translated as CASRAKGAQYF.

The chain uses TRBV14 and TRBJ1-4; the match to TRBD1 covers 7 bases. The ends lost 5 bases at V and 7 bases at J; junction bases unmatched: 7. The germline V gene encodes CDR1 SGHDN and CDR2 FVKESK. CDR3 length: 14 amino acids. CDR3 region: CASSARQGSEKLFF. In nucleotides, the CDR3 is TGTGCCAGCAGCGCCCGACAGGGAAGTGAAAAACTGTTTTTT.

A single count supports this clone. The rearrangement links TRBV10-3 to TRBJ2-1; tentatively, D is TRBD1 (7 bases). Between the trimmed V and J ends, which lost 7 bases and 2 bases, there was a span of 15 bases. This CDR3 contains 15 residues. The germline CDR1 and CDR2 sequences are ENHRY and SYGVKD. CDR3 region: CAINRGTETYNEQFF. The CDR3 DNA sequence: TGTGCCATCAACCGCGGGACAGAAACCTACAATGAGCAGTTCTTC.

The CDR3 here is CASSLVGLGLGIYETQYF. In DNA form, the CDR3 reads TGTGCCAGCAGCTTAGTTGGGCTGGGACTGGGAATTTATGAGACCCAGTACTTC. This sequence joins TRBV7-2 and TRBJ2-5, with a weak D call TRBD2 (6 bases). The V end was cut by 1 base, the J end by 5 bases, with 23 bases between. The CDR3 length is 18 residues. Germline-derived CDR1 and CDR2 are SGHTA and FQGNSA. The complete variable domain, with remaining parts taken from reference TRBV7-2 and TRBJ2-5, reads GAGVSQSPSNKVTEKGKDVELRCDPISGHTALYWYRQSLGQGLEFLIYFQGNSAPDKSGLPSDRFSAERTGGSVSTLTIQRTQQEDSAVYLCASSLVGLGLGIYETQYFGPGTRLLVL.

This chain uses TRBV21-1 with TRBJ2-7; the table assigns TRBD2, which was not confirmed against the DNA. TRBV21-1 is termed a pseudogene. The CDR3 sequence is 15 residues long. The CDR3 DNA reads as TGTGCCAGCAGCAAATGTTCGGGACTAGTCTACGAGCAGTACTTC. Its protein is CASSKCSGLVYEQYF.

This chain connects TRBV15 to TRBJ2-3, with D unclear. CDR3 length equals 15 residues. Germline-derived CDR1 and CDR2 are LNHNV and YYDKDF (reference sequence). V lost 1 base to trimming and J lost 2 bases, with 10 bases between them. CDR3 DNA: TGTGCCACCAGCAGAGTATCCACAGACACAGATACGCAGTATTTT. Translating it yields CATSRVSTDTDTQYF. Full variable domain (rest looked up from reference TRBV15 and TRBJ2-3): DAMVIQNPRYQVTQFGKPVTLSCSQTLNHNVMYWYQQKSSQAPKLLFHYYDKDFNNEADTPDNFQSRRPNTSFCFLDIRSPGLGDTAMYLCATSRVSTDTDTQYFGPGTRLTVL.

V and J are TRBV9 and TRBJ2-2; D perhaps matches TRBD1 (7 bases). Trimming took off 3 bases at V and 4 bases at J, with 16 bases between the two ends. The length of the CDR3 is 16 residues. Germline V gene sequence: CDR1 SGDLS, CDR2 YYNGEE. Here the CDR3 reads CASSATRGTVTGELFF. CDR3 sequence (DNA): TGTGCCAGCAGCGCCACCCGGGGGACAGTCACCGGGGAGCTGTTTTTT. Full variable domain (missing parts from reference TRBV9 and TRBJ2-2): DSGVTQTPKHLITATGQRVTLRCSPRSGDLSVYWYQQSLDQGLQFLIQYYNGEERAKGNILERFSAQQFPDLHSELNLSSLELGDSALYFCASSATRGTVTGELFFGEGSRLTVL.

This sequence joins TRBV29-1 and TRBJ1-2; 8 nucleotides align to TRBD1. Germline V gene sequence: CDR1 SQVTM, CDR2 ANQGSEA. V lost 6 bases to trimming and J lost 4 bases; unmatched junction nucleotides: 7. The CDR3 runs to 13 residues. The CDR3 here is CSVEGQDTYGYTF. DNA of the CDR3: TGCAGCGTGGAGGGACAGGATACCTATGGCTACACCTTC.

This chain joins TRBV4-3 and TRBJ2-3; the match to TRBD2 covers 16 bases. Germline V gene lookup returns CDR1 LGHNA and CDR2 YSLEER. V trimming: 4 bases; J trimming: 6 bases; junction bases outside the gene matches: 7. The CDR3 consists of 17 residues. Here the CDR3 reads CASSPGLAGGPYDTQYF. The DNA of the CDR3 is TGCGCCAGCAGCCCGGGACTAGCGGGGGGGCCTTACGATACGCAGTATTTT.

The J gene is TRBJ2-7, the V gene TRBV5-6; D ambiguous. This CDR3 contains 13 residues. Trimming left V 4 bases short and J 6 bases short, with 14 bases between. CDR1 is SGHDT and CDR2 is YYEEEE in the germline V gene. The CDR3, as DNA: TGTGCCAGCAGCCACCCGTTTCAGCGCGAGCAGTACTTC. It specifies CASSHPFQREQYF. Using reference TRBV5-6 and TRBJ2-7 for the parts outside the CDR3, the full variable domain is DAGVTQSPTHLIKTRGQQVTLRCSPKSGHDTVSWYQQALGQGPQFIFQYYEEEERQRGNFPDRFSGHQFPNYSSELNVNALLLGDSALYLCASSHPFQREQYFGPGTRLTVT.

The V and J genes are TRBV5-6 and TRBJ1-2; TRBD1 matches 8 bases. J gave up 8 bases and V 0 bases, and 6 bases lay outside the gene matches. The CDR3 loop spans 14 amino acids. Per germline, CDR1 SGHDT and CDR2 YYEEEE. The CDR3 sequence is CASSLDRGSSGYTF. CDR3 sequence (DNA): TGTGCCAGCAGCTTGGACAGGGGGAGTTCGGGCTACACCTTC.

The rearrangement joins TRBV11-1 to TRBJ2-7, with 7 bases lining up with TRBD1. After removal of 7 bases from V and 2 bases from J, the junction contained 5 bases not matched to a gene. Germline values: CDR1 SGHAT, CDR2 FQDESV (reference sequence). The CDR3 consists of 13 residues. DNA for the CDR3: TGTGCCAGCACGGACAGGACAACCTACGAGCAGTACTTC. It is translated as CASTDRTTYEQYF.

V usage is TRBV7-9 and J usage is TRBJ2-1, with D unclear. V was pared by 3 bases and J by 7 bases, with 7 bases between. The V gene's germline CDR1 is SEHNR and CDR2 FQNEAQ (reference sequence). The CDR3 sequence is 12 residues long. As DNA, the CDR3 is TGTGCCAGCAGCTTCCCTAGGAATGAGCAGTTCTTC. Its protein product is CASSFPRNEQFF.

This clone was counted once. The gene calls are TRBV21-1 and TRBJ2-2; the D call TRBD1 from the table was never checked on the DNA. TRBV21-1 is designated a pseudogene. The length of the CDR3 is 15 residues. The CDR3 region is CASSKPWTGDGELFF. CDR3 coding DNA: TGTGCCAGCAGCAAACCCTGGACAGGGGACGGGGAGCTGTTTTTT.

J is TRBJ1-1 and V is TRBV4-3; D is uncertain. V lost 1 base and J lost 0, with 9 bases in between. The CDR3 is 15 amino acids. CDR1 and CDR2 from the germline V gene are LGHNA and YSLEER. The CDR3, as DNA: TGCGCCAGCAGCCAAGGGTGGCAGGTGAACACTGAAGCTTTCTTT. This gives the protein CASSQGWQVNTEAFF.

The chain has TRBV11-2 and TRBJ2-7; 7 bases agree with TRBD1. CDR1 is SGHAT, CDR2 FQNNGV, per germline. The CDR3 totals 14 residues. V lost 5 bases, J lost 3 bases, and 7 bases stayed unmatched. CDR3: CASSLGQQLYEQYF. The CDR3 coding sequence is TGTGCCAGCAGCCTGGGACAGCAACTCTACGAGCAGTACTTC. Together with reference TRBV11-2 and TRBJ2-7, the CDR3 gives the full variable domain: EAGVAQSPRYKIIEKRQSVAFWCNPISGHATLYWYQQILGQGPKLLIQFQNNGVVDDSQLPKDRFSAERLKGVDSTLKIQPAKLEDSAVYLCASSLGQQLYEQYFGPGTRLTVT.

The V gene is TRBV6-5, the J gene TRBJ2-1, with TRBD2 identical over 11 bases. Germline CDR1 MNHEY, CDR2 SVGAGI. The trim removed 0 bases at V and 8 bases at J, leaving 3 bases unmatched. CDR3 length: 15 residues. In DNA form, the CDR3 reads TGTGCCAGCAGTTACTCGACTAGCGGGGTCGATGAGCAGTTCTTC. It is translated as CASSYSTSGVDEQFF.

V and J are TRBV29-1 and TRBJ2-1; 7 bases are a match to TRBD1. The length of the CDR3 is 13 residues. Germline V gives CDR1 SQVTM, CDR2 ANQGSEA. Trimming took 6 bases from V and 8 from J; bases not matched to a gene: 10. The CDR3 region is CSVQRQGQDEQFF. The CDR3 DNA follows: TGCAGCGTCCAGAGACAGGGTCAGGATGAGCAGTTCTTC.

J is TRBJ1-6 and V is TRBV28, with 9 bases fitting TRBD1. Germline CDR1 and CDR2: MDHEN and SYDVKM. The CDR3 sequence is 13 residues long. V lost 8 bases to trimming and J lost 9 bases; unmatched junction nucleotides: 5. In nucleotides, the CDR3 is TGTGCCAGCCGGGACAGGGAAACTTCACCCCTCCACTTT. It translates to CASRDRETSPLHF. Looking up the rest from reference TRBV28 and TRBJ1-6 gives the full variable domain: DVKVTQSSRYLVKRTGEKVFLECVQDMDHENMFWYRQDPGLGLRLIYFSYDVKMKEKGDIPEGYSVSREKKERFSLILESASTNQTSMYLCASRDRETSPLHFGNGTRLTVT.

The chain carries TRBV18 and TRBJ1-2; D possibly corresponds to TRBD1 (5 bases). V was trimmed by 1 base and J by 5 bases, leaving 17 bases between them. Germline V lookup: CDR1 KGHSH, CDR2 LQKENI. This CDR3 has 16 amino acids. The CDR3 DNA reads TGTGCCAGCTCACCACTTGTCCCCCAGGGTTCATATGGCTACACCTTC. Its translation: CASSPLVPQGSYGYTF. Supplemented by reference TRBV18 and TRBJ1-2, the full variable domain reads NAGVMQNPRHLVRRRGQEARLRCSPMKGHSHVYWYRQLPEEGLKFMVYLQKENIIDESGMPKERFSAEFPKEGPSILRIQQVVRGDSAAYFCASSPLVPQGSYGYTFGSGTRLTVV.